Included here is one TCR beta chain sequence, with context. What it binds is unknown. The V gene end was trimmed by 0 bases and the J gene end by 3 bases; junction bases not matched to a gene: 2. The CDR3 has 16 amino acids. Germline V gives CDR1 MRHNA, CDR2 SNTAGT. The study ran its PCR with 60 Vbeta and 13 Jbeta primers. Some clones are missing from TCRdb's copy, which holds only in-frame ones; the method was immunoSEQ multiplex PCR. The data show some 200,000 clones, less than 85% seen once. The sample is drawn from a study of cytomegalovirus exposure and HLA in healthy donors. Study results and caveats: Fewer N-insertions (relative to the approximately 670-donor mean) were reportedly seen in an Asian-associated ancestry cluster in a later analysis.

This chain uses TRBV6-4 with TRBJ2-1; 10 nucleotides line up with TRBD2. This TCR was recovered from a man in his late teens or twenties in good health and CMV-seronegative. Sequenced input: PBMCs. CDR3 nucleotides: TGTGCCAGCAGTGACTCGGGGACTAGCGTCTACAATGAGCAGTTCTTC. This sequence encodes CASSDSGTSVYNEQFF.